This T cell receptor beta chain derives from a study of blood T cell repertoires in COVID-19. Germline V lookup: CDR1 SGHAT, CDR2 FQNNGV. This CDR3 is built from 17 residues. V was cut by 1 base and J by 1 base, with 15 bases left in between. Assay used: immunoSEQ multiplex PCR; TCRdb lists only in-frame clones, some missing. The table lists some 300,000 clones, 90% of them singletons. Patients of the Seattle cohort, enrolled during active infection, were followed longitudinally. V and J are TRBV11-2 and TRBJ2-3; possible D gene TRBD2, 6 bases. Sequences were obtained from peripheral blood. The TCR comes from a woman in her forties or fifties with COVID-19, enrolled during active disease. The CDR3 region has the DNA TGTGCCAGCAGCTTAGGTTCTATAGCGGTCCGCACAGATACGCAGTATTTT. Translated, it gives CASSLGSIAVRTDTQYF. The full variable domain, its missing parts supplied by reference TRBV11-2 and TRBJ2-3, is EAGVAQSPRYKIIEKRQSVAFWCNPISGHATLYWYQQILGQGPKLLIQFQNNGVVDDSQLPKDRFSAERLKGVDSTLKIQPAKLEDSAVYLCASSLGSIAVRTDTQYFGPGTRLTVL.